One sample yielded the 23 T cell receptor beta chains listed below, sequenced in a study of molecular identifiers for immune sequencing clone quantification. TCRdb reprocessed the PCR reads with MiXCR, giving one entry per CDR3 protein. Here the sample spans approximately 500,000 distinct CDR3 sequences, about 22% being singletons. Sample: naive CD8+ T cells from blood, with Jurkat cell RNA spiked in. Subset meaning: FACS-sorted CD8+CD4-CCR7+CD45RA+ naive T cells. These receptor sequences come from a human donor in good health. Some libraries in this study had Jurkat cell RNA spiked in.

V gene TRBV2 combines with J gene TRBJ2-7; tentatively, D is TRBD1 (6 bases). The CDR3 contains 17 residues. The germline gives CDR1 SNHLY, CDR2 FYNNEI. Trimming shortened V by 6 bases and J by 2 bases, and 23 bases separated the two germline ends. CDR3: CASSDGQLEVGTYEQYF. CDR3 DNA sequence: TGTGCCAGCAGCGACGGACAGTTAGAGGTAGGAACCTACGAGCAGTACTTC. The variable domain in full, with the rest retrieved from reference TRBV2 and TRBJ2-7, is EPEVTQTPSHQVTQMGQEVILRCVPISNHLYFYWYRQILGQKVEFLVSFYNNEISEKSEIFDDQFSVERPDGSNFTLKIRSTKLEDSAMYFCASSDGQLEVGTYEQYFGPGTRLTVT.

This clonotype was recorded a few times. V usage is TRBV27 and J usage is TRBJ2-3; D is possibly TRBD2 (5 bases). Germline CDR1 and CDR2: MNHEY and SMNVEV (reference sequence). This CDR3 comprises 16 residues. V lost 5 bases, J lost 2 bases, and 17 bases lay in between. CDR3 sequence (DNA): TGTGCCAGCAGTACCTTTCCGGGGTCGACCACAGATACGCAGTATTTT. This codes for CASSTFPGSTTDTQYF.

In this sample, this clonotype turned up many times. In DNA form, the CDR3 reads TGTGCCAGCAGCTTAGGGTTCCGGACAGGGATTGAAAAACTGTTTTTT. Its protein product is CASSLGFRTGIEKLFF. V gene TRBV11-2 combines with J gene TRBJ1-4, with TRBD1 identical over 8 bases. Trimming removed 1 base from V and 7 bases from J; junction bases left unmatched: 8. CDR3 length equals 16 residues. Germline V lookup: CDR1 SGHAT, CDR2 FQNNGV. The variable domain in full, completed from reference TRBV11-2 and TRBJ1-4, reads EAGVAQSPRYKIIEKRQSVAFWCNPISGHATLYWYQQILGQGPKLLIQFQNNGVVDDSQLPKDRFSAERLKGVDSTLKIQPAKLEDSAVYLCASSLGFRTGIEKLFFGSGTQLSVL.

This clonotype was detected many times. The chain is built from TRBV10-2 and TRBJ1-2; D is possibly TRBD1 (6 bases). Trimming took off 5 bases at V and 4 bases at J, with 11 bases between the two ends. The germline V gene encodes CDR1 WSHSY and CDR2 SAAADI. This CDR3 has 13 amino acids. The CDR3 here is CASSLDSPYGYTF. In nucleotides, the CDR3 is TGCGCCAGCAGTCTGGACAGCCCCTATGGCTACACCTTC.

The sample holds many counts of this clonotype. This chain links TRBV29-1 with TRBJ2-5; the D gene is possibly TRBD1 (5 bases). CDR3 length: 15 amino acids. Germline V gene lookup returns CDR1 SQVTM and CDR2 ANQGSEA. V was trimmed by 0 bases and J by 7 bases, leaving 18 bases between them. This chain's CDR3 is CSVEDSSRAWGTQYF. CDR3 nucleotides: TGCAGCGTTGAAGATTCGAGCAGGGCCTGGGGGACCCAGTACTTC.

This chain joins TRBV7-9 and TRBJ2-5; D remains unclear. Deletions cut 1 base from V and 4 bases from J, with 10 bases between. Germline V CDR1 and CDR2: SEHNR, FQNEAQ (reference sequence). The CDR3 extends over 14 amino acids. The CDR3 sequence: CASSLGQIRETQYF. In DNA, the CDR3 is TGTGCCAGCAGCTTAGGCCAGATCCGAGAGACCCAGTACTTC.

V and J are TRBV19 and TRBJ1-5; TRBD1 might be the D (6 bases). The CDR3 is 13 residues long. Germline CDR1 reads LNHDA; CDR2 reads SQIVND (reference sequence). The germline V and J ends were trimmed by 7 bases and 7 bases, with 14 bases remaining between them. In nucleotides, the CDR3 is TGTGCCAGTACCTTGGGGGGCGCGCAGCCCCAGCATTTT. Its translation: CASTLGGAQPQHF.

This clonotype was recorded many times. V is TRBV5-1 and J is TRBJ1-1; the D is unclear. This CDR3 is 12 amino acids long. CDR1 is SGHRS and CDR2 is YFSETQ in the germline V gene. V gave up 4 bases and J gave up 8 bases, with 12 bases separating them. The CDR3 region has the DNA TGCGCCAGCAGCCCGACGACCGGGGAAGCTTTCTTT. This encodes CASSPTTGEAFF. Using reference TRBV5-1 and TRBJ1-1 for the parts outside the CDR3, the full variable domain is KAGVTQTPRYLIKTRGQQVTLSCSPISGHRSVSWYQQTPGQGLQFLFEYFSETQRNKGNFPGRFSGRQFSNSRSEMNVSTLELGDSALYLCASSPTTGEAFFGQGTRLTVV.

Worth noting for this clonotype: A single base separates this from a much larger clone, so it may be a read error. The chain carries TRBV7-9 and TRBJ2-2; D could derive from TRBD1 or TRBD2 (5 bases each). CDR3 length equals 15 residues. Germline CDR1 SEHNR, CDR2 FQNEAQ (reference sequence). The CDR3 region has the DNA TGTGCCAGCAGACCTCGAGACACGAACACCGGGGCGCTGTTTTTT. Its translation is CASRPRDTNTGALFF.

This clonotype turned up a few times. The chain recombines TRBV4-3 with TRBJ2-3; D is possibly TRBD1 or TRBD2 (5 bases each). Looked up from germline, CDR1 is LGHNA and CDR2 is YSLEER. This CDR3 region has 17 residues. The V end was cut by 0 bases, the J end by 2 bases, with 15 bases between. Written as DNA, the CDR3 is TGCGCCAGCAGCCAAGAGCCGGGACGGGGTTTCACAGATACGCAGTATTTT. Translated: CASSQEPGRGFTDTQYF.

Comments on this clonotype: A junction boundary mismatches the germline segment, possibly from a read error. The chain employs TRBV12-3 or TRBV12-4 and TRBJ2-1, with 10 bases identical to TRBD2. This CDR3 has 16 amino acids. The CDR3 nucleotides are TGTGCCAGCAGCCCCCTAGCGGGAGTATCCCACAATGGGCAGTTCTTC. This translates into CASSPLAGVSHNGQFF.

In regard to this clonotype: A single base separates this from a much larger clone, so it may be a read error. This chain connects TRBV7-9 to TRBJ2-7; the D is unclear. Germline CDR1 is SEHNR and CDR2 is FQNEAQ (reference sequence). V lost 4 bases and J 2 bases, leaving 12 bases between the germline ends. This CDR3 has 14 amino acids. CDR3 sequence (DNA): TGTGCCAGCAGCTCGACCCTACTGCCCTACGAGCAGTACTTC. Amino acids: CASSSTLLPYEQYF.

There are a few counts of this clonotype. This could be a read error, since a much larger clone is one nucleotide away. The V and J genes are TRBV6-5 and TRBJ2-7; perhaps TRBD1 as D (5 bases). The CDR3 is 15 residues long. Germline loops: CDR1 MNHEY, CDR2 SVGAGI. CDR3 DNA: TGTGCCAGCAGTTACGATGGGTCAGGGTGGTACGAGCGGTACTTC. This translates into CASSYDGSGWYERYF.

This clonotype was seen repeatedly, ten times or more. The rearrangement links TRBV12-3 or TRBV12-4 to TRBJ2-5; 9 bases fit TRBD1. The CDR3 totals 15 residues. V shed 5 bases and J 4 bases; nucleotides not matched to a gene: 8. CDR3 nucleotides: TGTGCCAGCAGTCCCGGGACAGGGATTCCAGAGACCCAGTACTTC. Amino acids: CASSPGTGIPETQYF.

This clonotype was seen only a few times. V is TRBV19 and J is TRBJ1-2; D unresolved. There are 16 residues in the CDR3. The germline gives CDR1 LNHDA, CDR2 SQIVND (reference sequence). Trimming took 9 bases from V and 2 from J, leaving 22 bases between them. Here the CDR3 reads CASIPDRNGRNYGYTF. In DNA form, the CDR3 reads TGTGCCAGCATACCTGATAGGAACGGAAGAAACTATGGCTACACCTTC.

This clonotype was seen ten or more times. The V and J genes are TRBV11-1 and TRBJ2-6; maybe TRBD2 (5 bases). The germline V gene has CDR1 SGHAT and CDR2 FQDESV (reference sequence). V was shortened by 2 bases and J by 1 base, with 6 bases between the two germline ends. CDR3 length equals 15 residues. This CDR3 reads CASSLRRSGANVLTF. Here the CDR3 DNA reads TGTGCCAGCAGCTTAAGGAGGTCTGGGGCCAACGTCCTGACTTTC.

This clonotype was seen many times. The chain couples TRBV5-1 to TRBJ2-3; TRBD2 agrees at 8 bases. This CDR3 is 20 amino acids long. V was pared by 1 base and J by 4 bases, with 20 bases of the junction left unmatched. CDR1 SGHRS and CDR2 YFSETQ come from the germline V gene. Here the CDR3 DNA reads TGCGCCAGCAGCTTGCCCAGGAATGGTAGCGGGGCAGCAAGTGCAGATACGCAGTATTTT. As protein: CASSLPRNGSGAASADTQYF.

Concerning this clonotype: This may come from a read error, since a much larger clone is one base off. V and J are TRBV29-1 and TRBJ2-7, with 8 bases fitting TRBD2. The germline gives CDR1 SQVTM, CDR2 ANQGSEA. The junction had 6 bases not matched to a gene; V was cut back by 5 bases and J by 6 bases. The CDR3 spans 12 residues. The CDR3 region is CSVLSGGCEQYF. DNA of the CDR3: TGCAGCGTTCTGAGCGGGGGTTGCGAGCAGTACTTC.

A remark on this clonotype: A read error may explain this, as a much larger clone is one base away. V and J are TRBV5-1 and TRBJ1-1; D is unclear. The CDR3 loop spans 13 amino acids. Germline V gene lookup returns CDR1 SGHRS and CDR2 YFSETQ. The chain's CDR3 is CGSSLVRLTEAFF. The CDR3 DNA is TGCGGCAGCAGCTTGGTTCGGCTCACTGAAGCTTTCTTT.

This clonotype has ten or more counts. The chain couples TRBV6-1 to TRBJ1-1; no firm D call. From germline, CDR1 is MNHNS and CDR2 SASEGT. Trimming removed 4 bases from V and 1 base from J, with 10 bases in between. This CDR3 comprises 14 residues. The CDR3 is CASSAADENTEAFF. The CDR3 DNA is TGTGCCAGCAGTGCGGCCGACGAGAACACTGAAGCTTTCTTT.

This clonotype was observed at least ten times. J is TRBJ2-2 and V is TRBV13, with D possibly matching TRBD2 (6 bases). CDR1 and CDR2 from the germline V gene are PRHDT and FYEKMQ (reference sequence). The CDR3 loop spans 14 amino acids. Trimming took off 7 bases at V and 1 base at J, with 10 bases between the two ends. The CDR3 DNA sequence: TGTGCCAGCACGGGGGTAGAGAACACCGGGGAGCTGTTTTTT. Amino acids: CASTGVENTGELFF.

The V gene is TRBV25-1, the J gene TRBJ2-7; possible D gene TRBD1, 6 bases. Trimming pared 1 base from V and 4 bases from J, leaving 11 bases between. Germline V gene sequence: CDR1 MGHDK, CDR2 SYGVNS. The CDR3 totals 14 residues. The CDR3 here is CASSESQGIYEQYF. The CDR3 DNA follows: TGTGCCAGCAGTGAATCGCAGGGGATATACGAGCAGTACTTC.

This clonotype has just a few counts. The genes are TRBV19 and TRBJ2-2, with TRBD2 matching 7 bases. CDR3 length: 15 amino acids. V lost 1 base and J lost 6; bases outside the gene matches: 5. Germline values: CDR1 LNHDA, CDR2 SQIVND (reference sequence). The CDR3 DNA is TGTGCCAGTAGTATAGGTGGGAGGGGTTCCGGGGAGCTGTTTTTT. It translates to CASSIGGRGSGELFF.